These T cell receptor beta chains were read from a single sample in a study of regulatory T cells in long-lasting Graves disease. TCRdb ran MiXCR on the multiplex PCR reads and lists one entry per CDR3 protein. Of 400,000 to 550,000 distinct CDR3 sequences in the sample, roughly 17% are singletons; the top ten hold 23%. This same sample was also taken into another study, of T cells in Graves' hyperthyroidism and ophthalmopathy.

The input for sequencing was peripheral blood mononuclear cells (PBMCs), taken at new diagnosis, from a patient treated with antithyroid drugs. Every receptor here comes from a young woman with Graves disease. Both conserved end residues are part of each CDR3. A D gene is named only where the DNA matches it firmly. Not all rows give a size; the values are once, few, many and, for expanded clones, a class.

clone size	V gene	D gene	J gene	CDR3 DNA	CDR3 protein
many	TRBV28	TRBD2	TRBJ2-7	TGTGCCAGCTTGACTAGCGGCCTCGACGAGCAGTACTTC	CASLTSGLDEQYF
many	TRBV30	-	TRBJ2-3	TGTGCCTGGAGTCAAACTAGCGATACGCAGTATTTT	CAWSQTSDTQYF
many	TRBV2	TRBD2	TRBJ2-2	TGTGCCAGCACCGATACGACTAGCGGGAGTCGTACCGGGGAGCTGTTTTTT	CASTDTTSGSRTGELFF
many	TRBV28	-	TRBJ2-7	TGTGCCAGCAGCTTAGGCAGCCGCTACGAGCAGTACTTC	CASSLGSRYEQYF
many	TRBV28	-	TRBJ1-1	TGTGCCAGCAGGACGGACGTCCTGAACACTGAAGCTTTCTTT	CASRTDVLNTEAFF
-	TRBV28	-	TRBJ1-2	TGTGCCAGCTCTAGGGGGGACGGCTACACCTTC	CASSRGDGYTF
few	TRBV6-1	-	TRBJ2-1	TGTGCCACCTACTACAATGAGCAGTTCTTC	CATYYNEQFF
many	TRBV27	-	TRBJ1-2	TGTGCCAGCAGCCTCCACGGCCAGGGTAATGGCTACACCTTC	CASSLHGQGNGYTF
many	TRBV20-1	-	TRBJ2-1	TGCAGTGCTGCCTGGGCGAGCGGTTACAATGAGCAGTTCTTC	CSAAWASGYNEQFF
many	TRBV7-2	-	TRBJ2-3	TGTGCCAGCAGCTTATTCCACAGCTCGGATACGCAGTATTTT	CASSLFHSSDTQYF
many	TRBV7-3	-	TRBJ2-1	TGTGCCAGCAGCCTCTCGGACGGAAACAATGAGCAGTTCTTC	CASSLSDGNNEQFF
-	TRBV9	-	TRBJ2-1	TGTGCCAGCAGCGGAGGACTCCCAAGCTCCTACAATGAGCAGTTCTTC	CASSGGLPSSYNEQFF
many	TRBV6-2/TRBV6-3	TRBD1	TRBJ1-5	TGTGCCAGCAGGGCCGGGACAGGGGGCGGTCAGCCCCAGCATTTT	CASRAGTGGGQPQHF
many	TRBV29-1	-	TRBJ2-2	TGCAGCGTCCGCGGATCGGACACCGGGGAGCTGTTTTTT	CSVRGSDTGELFF
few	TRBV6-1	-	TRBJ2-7	TGTGCCACCAGGTCAAACTCCTACGAGCAGTACTTC	CATRSNSYEQYF
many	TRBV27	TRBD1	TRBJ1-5	TGTGCCAGCAGCCTCAGGGGGGATCAGCCCCAGCATTTT	CASSLRGDQPQHF
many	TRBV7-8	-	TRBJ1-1	TGTGCCAGCAGCCCGACACGCGGGGTCGCTGAAGCTTTCTTT	CASSPTRGVAEAFF
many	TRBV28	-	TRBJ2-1	TGTGCCAGCAGTAGTATGAGCAATGAGCAGTTCTTC	CASSSMSNEQFF
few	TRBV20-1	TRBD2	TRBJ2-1	TGCAGTGCTAGAGTCCCTAGCGGGAGGGCCTCATCCTACAATGAGCAGTTCTTC	CSARVPSGRASSYNEQFF
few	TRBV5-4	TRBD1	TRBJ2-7	TGTGCCAGCAGCTTAACGACAGGGAGATCCTACGAGCAGTACTTC	CASSLTTGRSYEQYF
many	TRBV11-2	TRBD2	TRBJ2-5	TGTGCCAGCAGCACAAGACTAGCAGGAGGAAAAGAGACCCAGTACTTC	CASSTRLAGGKETQYF
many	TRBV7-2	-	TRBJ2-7	TGTGCCAGCAGGACAGGCTCCTACGAGCAGTACTTC	CASRTGSYEQYF
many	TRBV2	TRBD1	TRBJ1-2	TGTGCCAGCAGTACGCGGGACAGGGGGTTGCGCTACACCTTC	CASSTRDRGLRYTF
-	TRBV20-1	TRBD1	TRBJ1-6	TGCAGTGCGGGGACAGGCGGCTCACCCCTCCACTTT	CSAGTGGSPLHF
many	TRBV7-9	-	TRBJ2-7	TGTGCCAGCAGCGAACCGGGTCTGGCCTACGAGCAGTACTTC	CASSEPGLAYEQYF
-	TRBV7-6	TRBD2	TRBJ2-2	TGTGCCAGCAGCAGGTTAGCGGGAGTCGTTGCGAACACCGGGGAGCTGTTTTTT	CASSRLAGVVANTGELFF
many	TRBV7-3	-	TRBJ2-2	TGTGCCAGCAGCTTAATGGCCGGGAGAAACACCGGGGAGCTGTTTTTT	CASSLMAGRNTGELFF
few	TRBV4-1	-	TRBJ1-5	TGCGCCAGCAGCCAAAGTAACAAAGTCGTCAATCAGCCCCAGCATTTT	CASSQSNKVVNQPQHF
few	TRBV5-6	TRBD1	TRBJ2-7	TGTGCCAGCAGCAAGTACGGGACAGCCTACGGGCAGTACTTC	CASSKYGTAYGQYF
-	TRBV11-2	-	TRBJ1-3	TGTGCCAGCAGCTTAGGAGTCGCAGGACAGCGCGGAAACACCATATATTTT	CASSLGVAGQRGNTIYF
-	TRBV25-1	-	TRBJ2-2	TGTGCCAGCAGTGACCAGCGGGACACCGGGGAGCTGTTTTTT	CASSDQRDTGELFF
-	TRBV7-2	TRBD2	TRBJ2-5	TGTGCCAGCAGCTTAGTCCTAGCGGGGGGTCAAGAGACCCAGTACTTC	CASSLVLAGGQETQYF
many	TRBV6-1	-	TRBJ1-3	TGTGCCAGCAGTGAGCAGGGGTTCTCTGGAAACACCATATATTTT	CASSEQGFSGNTIYF
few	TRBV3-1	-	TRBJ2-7	TGTGCCAGCAGCCAAGCGGGTGGGTCCTACGAGCAGTACTTC	CASSQAGGSYEQYF
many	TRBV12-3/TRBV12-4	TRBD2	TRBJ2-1	TGTGCCAGCAGGGGGGGCGGGAGGAAGAATGAGCAGTTCTTC	CASRGGGRKNEQFF
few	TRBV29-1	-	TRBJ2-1	TGCAGCGTTGTGGAAGGAAACATAGGGTTCTTC	CSVVEGNIGFF
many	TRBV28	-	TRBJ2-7	TGTGCCAGCAGTTTCTCGCCTGGGAAAGTCTACGAGCAGTACTTC	CASSFSPGKVYEQYF
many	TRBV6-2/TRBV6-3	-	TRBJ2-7	TGTGCCAGCAGTCCGGGGATTCGGTACGAGCAGTACTTC	CASSPGIRYEQYF
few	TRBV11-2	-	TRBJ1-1	TGTGCCAGCAGCTCTGGGGGCCTAAGGGCTTTCTTT	CASSSGGLRAFF
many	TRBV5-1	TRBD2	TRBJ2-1	TGCGCCAGCAGCTTGGTCGGAGGGACTAGCCATTTATCGGGCAATGAGCAGTTCTTC	CASSLVGGTSHLSGNEQFF
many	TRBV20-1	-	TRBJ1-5	TGCAGTGCTAGAGATGGTTGGGGGCAATTCTCCTATAGCAATCAGCCCCAGCATTTT	CSARDGWGQFSYSNQPQHF
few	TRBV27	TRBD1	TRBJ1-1	TGTGCCAGCAGTTTATATGGCCCTCGACAGGGGGCTTTTACTGAAGCTTTCTTT	CASSLYGPRQGAFTEAFF
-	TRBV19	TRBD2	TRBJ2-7	TGTGCCAGTTCGCTAGCGGAGGGAATCAAGGACGAGCAGTACTTC	CASSLAEGIKDEQYF
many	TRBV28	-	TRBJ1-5	TGTGCCAGCAGGGAGGAGCTGCTAGGCCAGCCCCAGCATTTT	CASREELLGQPQHF
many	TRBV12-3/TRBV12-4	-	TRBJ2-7	TGTGCCAGCAGTTTAAATTTCGTGTCTAACGAGCAGTACTTC	CASSLNFVSNEQYF
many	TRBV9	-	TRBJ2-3	TGTGCCAGCAGCGTAGAGGACCGAGGCACAGATACGCAGTATTTT	CASSVEDRGTDTQYF
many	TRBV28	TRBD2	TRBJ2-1	TGTGCCAGCAGTTTACCCATTACTAGCGGCAGCTCCTACAATGAGCAGTTCTTC	CASSLPITSGSSYNEQFF
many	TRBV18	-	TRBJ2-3	TGTGCCAGCTCACCGATCGTACCGCCGGGGGATACGCAGTATTTT	CASSPIVPPGDTQYF
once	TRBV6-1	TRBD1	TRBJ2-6	TGTGCCAGCAGTGAAGCGCAGGGGGTTGGGTCTGGGGCCAACGTCCTGACTTTC	CASSEAQGVGSGANVLTF
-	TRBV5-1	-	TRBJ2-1	TGCGCCAGCAGCTTCGGAGGGTCAGCCTCCTACAATGAGCAGTTCTTC	CASSFGGSASYNEQFF
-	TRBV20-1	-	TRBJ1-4	TGCAGTGCTACAGGGTTAGGTGAAAAACTGTTTTTT	CSATGLGEKLFF
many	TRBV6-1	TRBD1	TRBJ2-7	TGTGCCAGCAGTAAGTCGGGACAGGGGTTCTACGAGCAGTACTTC	CASSKSGQGFYEQYF
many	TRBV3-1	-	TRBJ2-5	TGTGCCAGCAGCCAAAGGGAGACCCAGTACTTC	CASSQRETQYF
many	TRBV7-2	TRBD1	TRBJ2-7	TGTGCCAGCAGCTTGGGACAGGGCCAATACGAGCAGTACTTC	CASSLGQGQYEQYF